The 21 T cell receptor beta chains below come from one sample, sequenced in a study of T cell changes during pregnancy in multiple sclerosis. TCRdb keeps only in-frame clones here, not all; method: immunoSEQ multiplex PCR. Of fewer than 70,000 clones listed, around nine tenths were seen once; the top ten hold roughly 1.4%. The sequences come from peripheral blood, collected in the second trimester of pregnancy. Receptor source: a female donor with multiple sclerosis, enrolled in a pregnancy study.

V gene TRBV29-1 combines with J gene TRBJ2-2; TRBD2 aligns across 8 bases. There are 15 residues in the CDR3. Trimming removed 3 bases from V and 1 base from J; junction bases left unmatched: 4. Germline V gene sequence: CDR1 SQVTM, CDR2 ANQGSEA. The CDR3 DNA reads TGCAGCGTTGACAGTCTAGCGGGGAACACCGGGGAGCTGTTTTTT. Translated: CSVDSLAGNTGELFF.

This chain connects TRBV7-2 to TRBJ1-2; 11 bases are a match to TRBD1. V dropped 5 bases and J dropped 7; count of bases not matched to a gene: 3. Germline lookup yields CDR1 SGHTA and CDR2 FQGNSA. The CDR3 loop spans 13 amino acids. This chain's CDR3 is CASSAGTGGGYTF. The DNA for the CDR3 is TGTGCCAGCAGCGCCGGGACAGGGGGTGGCTACACCTTC.

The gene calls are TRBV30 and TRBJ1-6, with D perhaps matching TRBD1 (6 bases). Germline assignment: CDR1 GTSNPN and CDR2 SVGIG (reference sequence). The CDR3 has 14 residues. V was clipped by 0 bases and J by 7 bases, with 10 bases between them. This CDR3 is CAWSVLTGNSPLHF. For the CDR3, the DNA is TGTGCCTGGAGTGTACTAACAGGGAATTCACCCCTCCACTTT.

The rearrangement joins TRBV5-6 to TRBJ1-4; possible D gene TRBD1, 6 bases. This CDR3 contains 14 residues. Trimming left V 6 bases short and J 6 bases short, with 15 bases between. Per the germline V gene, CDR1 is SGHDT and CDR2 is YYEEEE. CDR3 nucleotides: TGTGCCAGCAACAGGGTGAGGGAAGATGAAAAACTGTTTTTT. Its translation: CASNRVREDEKLFF.

CDR3 residues: CASSLDTSGSRQETQYF. The DNA of the CDR3 is TGTGCCAGCAGCTTGGACACTAGCGGGAGCCGCCAAGAGACCCAGTACTTC. This chain uses TRBV7-9 with TRBJ2-5; 11 positions match TRBD2. There are 17 residues in the CDR3. Germline V lookup: CDR1 SEHNR, CDR2 FQNEAQ (reference sequence). Trimming took 3 bases from V and 1 from J; bases not matched to a gene: 7. The entire variable domain, with the rest obtained from reference TRBV7-9 and TRBJ2-5, is as follows: DTGVSQNPRHKITKRGQNVTFRCDPISEHNRLYWYRQTLGQGPEFLTYFQNEAQLEKSRLLSDRFSAERPKGSFSTLEIQRTEQGDSAMYLCASSLDTSGSRQETQYFGPGTRLLVL.

The CDR3 here is CASSSTSGGTSADTQYF. CDR3 bases: TGTGCCAGCAGCTCGACTAGCGGGGGGACTTCGGCAGATACGCAGTATTTT. The chain is built from TRBV13 and TRBJ2-3, with 13 bases lining up with TRBD2. The germline CDR1 and CDR2 sequences are PRHDT and FYEKMQ (reference sequence). After removal of 4 bases from V and 4 bases from J, the junction contained 8 bases not matched to a gene. This CDR3 spans 17 amino acids.

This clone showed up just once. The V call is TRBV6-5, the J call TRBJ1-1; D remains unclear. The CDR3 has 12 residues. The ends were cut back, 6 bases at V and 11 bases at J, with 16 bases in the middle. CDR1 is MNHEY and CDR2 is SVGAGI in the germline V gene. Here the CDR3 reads CASRGADRPAFF. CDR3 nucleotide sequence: TGTGCCAGCAGGGGAGCGGATAGACCCGCTTTCTTT.

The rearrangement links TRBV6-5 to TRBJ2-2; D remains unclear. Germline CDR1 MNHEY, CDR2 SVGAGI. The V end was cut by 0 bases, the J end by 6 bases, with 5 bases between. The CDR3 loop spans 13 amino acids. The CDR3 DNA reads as TGTGCCAGCAGTTACTCGCGATCCGGGGAGCTGTTTTTT. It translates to CASSYSRSGELFF.

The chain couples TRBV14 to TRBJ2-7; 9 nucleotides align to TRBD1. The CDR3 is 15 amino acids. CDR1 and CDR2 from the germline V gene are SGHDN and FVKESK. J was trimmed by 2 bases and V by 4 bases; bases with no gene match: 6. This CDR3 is CASSRLGQGPYEQYF. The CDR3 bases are TGTGCCAGCAGCCGCTTGGGACAGGGACCCTACGAGCAGTACTTC.

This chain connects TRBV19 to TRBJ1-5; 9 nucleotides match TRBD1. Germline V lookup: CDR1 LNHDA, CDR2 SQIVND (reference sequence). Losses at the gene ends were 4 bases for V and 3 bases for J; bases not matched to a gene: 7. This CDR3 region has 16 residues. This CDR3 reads CASSSGGTGYNQPQHF. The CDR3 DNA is TGTGCCAGTAGTAGCGGCGGGACAGGGTACAATCAGCCCCAGCATTTT.

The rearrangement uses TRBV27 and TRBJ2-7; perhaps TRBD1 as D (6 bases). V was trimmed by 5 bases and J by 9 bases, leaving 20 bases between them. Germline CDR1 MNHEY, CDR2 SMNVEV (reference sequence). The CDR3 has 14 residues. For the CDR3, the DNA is TGTGCCAGCAGTCCAGACACAGGGTCCCTTGGGCAGTACTTC. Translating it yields CASSPDTGSLGQYF.

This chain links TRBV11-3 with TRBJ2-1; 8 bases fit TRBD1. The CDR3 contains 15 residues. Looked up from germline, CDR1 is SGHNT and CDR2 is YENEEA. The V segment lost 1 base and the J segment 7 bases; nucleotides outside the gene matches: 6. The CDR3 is CASSLGVRGQNEQFF. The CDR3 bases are TGTGCCAGCAGCTTAGGGGTCAGGGGGCAGAATGAGCAGTTCTTC.

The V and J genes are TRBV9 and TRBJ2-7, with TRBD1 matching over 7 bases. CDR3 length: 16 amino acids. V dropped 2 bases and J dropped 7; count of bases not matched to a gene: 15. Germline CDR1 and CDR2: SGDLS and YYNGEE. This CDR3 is CASSVEYGTDLREQYF. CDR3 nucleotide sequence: TGTGCCAGCAGCGTGGAGTACGGGACAGATCTCCGGGAGCAGTACTTC.

The CDR3 DNA reads as TGTGCCAGCAGCGTAGAGGGGTGGCAGGCTGGCTACGAGCAGTACTTC. Residues: CASSVEGWQAGYEQYF. The V gene is TRBV9, the J gene TRBJ2-7; TRBD1 is a possible D gene (5 bases). Trimming pared 0 bases from V and 3 bases from J, leaving 16 bases between. The germline gives CDR1 SGDLS, CDR2 YYNGEE. The CDR3 runs 16 residues.

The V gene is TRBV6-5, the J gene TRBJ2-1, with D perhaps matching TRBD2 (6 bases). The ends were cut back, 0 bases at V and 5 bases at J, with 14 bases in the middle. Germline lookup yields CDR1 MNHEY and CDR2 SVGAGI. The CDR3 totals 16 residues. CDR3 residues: CASSYSYGRFNNEQFF. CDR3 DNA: TGTGCCAGCAGTTACTCGTACGGGAGATTCAACAATGAGCAGTTCTTC.

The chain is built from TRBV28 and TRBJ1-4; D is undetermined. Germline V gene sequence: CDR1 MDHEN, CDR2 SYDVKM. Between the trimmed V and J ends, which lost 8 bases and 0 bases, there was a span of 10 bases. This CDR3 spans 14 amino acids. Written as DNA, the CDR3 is TGTGCCAGCGCCGGGAGGGCAACTAATGAAAAACTGTTTTTT. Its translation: CASAGRATNEKLFF.

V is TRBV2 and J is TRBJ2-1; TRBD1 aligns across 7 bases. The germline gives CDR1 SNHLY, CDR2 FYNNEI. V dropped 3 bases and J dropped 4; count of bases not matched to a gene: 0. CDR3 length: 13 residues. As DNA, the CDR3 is TGTGCCAGCAGTGAGACAGGGTACAATGAGCAGTTCTTC. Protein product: CASSETGYNEQFF.

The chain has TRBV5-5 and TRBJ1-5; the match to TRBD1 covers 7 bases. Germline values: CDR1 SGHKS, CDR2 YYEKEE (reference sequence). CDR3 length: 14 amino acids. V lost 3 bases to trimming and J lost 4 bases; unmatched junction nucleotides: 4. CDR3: CASSSGQQNQPQHF. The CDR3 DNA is TGTGCCAGCAGCTCGGGACAGCAAAATCAGCCCCAGCATTTT.

The DNA of the CDR3 is TGTGCCAGCAGCTCATGGACAGGGCGGGAGACTGAAGCTTTCTTT. This sequence encodes CASSSWTGRETEAFF. The V and J genes are TRBV7-9 and TRBJ1-1, with 8 bases fitting TRBD1. Germline assignment: CDR1 SEHNR and CDR2 FQNEAQ (reference sequence). The trim removed 4 bases at V and 5 bases at J, leaving 9 bases unmatched. The CDR3 consists of 15 residues. Variable domain in full (rest from reference TRBV7-9 and TRBJ1-1): DTGVSQNPRHKITKRGQNVTFRCDPISEHNRLYWYRQTLGQGPEFLTYFQNEAQLEKSRLLSDRFSAERPKGSFSTLEIQRTEQGDSAMYLCASSSWTGRETEAFFGQGTRLTVV.

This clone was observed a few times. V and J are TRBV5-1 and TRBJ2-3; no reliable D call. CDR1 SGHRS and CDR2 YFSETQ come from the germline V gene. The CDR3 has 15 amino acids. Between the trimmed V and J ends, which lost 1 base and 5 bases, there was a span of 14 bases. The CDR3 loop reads CASSLSTALGDTQYF. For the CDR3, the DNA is TGCGCCAGCAGCTTGAGTACAGCTTTGGGAGATACGCAGTATTTT.

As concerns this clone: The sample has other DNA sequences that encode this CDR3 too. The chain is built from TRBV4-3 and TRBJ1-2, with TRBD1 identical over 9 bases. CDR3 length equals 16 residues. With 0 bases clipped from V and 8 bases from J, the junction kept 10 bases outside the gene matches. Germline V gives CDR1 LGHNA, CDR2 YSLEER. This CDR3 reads CASSQDPWTGESGYTF. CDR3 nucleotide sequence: TGCGCCAGCAGCCAAGATCCCTGGACAGGGGAGAGCGGCTACACCTTC.